This T cell receptor beta chain is from a study of cytomegalovirus exposure and HLA in healthy donors. The primer mix had 60 Vbeta and 13 Jbeta primers. Sequenced by immunoSEQ multiplex PCR; TCRdb stores in-frame clones only, minus some. The sample holds around 170,000 clones, 80% seen once. The CDR3 has 15 amino acids. Trimming took 5 bases from V and 2 from J; bases not matched to a gene: 3. Germline V gene lookup returns CDR1 MNHNY and CDR2 SVGAGI (reference sequence). The chain links TRBV6-6 to TRBJ2-3; 11 bases align to TRBD2. The source of this sequence is a man aged 35 to 55 in good health and CMV-seropositive. Material: PBMCs. The CDR3 nucleotides are TGTGCCAGCAGTGGGGGACTAGCGGACACAGATACGCAGTATTTT. Protein sequence: CASSGGLADTDTQYF.